These 30 T cell receptor beta chains share one sample of origin, sequenced in a study of Graves' ophthalmopathy and Graves' hyperthyroidism. The authors amplified TCR beta CDR3 regions from RNA transcripts. Second-round multiplex PCR followed a first-round RT-PCR using HTBI primers. TCRdb reanalysed the multiplex PCR reads using MiXCR and keeps one entry per CDR3 protein. The data hold 200,000 to 250,000 distinct CDR3 sequences, with around 28% observed a single time. The specimen sequenced was peripheral blood. These receptor sequences come from a man aged 50 to 60 with Graves' ophthalmopathy.

This clonotype was seen at least ten times. The rearrangement uses TRBV28 and TRBJ2-5; possible D gene TRBD1, 6 bases. Trimming took off 3 bases at V and 5 bases at J, with 13 bases between the two ends. This CDR3 has 14 residues. In germline, CDR1 is MDHEN, CDR2 SYDVKM. For the CDR3, the DNA is TGTGCCAGCAGTTTGTTACAGGGTTTTGAGACCCAGTACTTC. The encoded protein is CASSLLQGFETQYF.

In this sample, this clonotype turned up many times. This sequence joins TRBV6-1 and TRBJ2-7, with no clear D. Germline values: CDR1 MNHNS, CDR2 SASEGT. The CDR3 has 16 residues. Trimming removed 7 bases at V and 0 bases at J, with 19 bases between. In nucleotides, the CDR3 is TGTGCCAGCAAGAGCCGCCTGGGCTCTGGCTCCTACGAGCAGTACTTC. Its protein is CASKSRLGSGSYEQYF.

V and J are TRBV6-2 or TRBV6-3 and TRBJ2-7; TRBD2 matches 7 bases. V shed 5 bases, J shed 3 bases, and the junction held 10 bases outside the gene matches. CDR3 length equals 15 residues. Germline CDR1 reads MNHEY; CDR2 reads SVGEGT. The CDR3 loop is CASSEGAGPFYEQYF. The DNA for the CDR3 is TGTGCCAGCAGTGAGGGAGCGGGACCTTTCTACGAGCAGTACTTC.

The CDR3 here is CASSEAFVSEAFF. CDR3 sequence (DNA): TGTGCCAGCAGTGAAGCGTTCGTCAGTGAAGCTTTCTTT. The genes are TRBV6-1 and TRBJ1-1; D is undetermined. The V end lost 0 bases, the J end lost 7 bases, and 9 bases lay between the germline ends. The CDR3 has 13 residues. Germline V lookup: CDR1 MNHNS, CDR2 SASEGT.

There are many counts of this clonotype. The germline gene is not matched at one end of the junction; a read error may be the cause. This chain connects TRBV14 to TRBJ2-5; D remains ambiguous. The CDR3 has 14 residues. Per germline, CDR1 SGHDN and CDR2 FVKESK. The CDR3 sequence is CASSQDYGQVTQYF. Written as DNA, the CDR3 is TGTGCCAGCAGCCAAGACTATGGCCAAGTGACCCAGTACTTC. The variable domain in full, completed from reference TRBV14 and TRBJ2-5, reads EAGVTQFPSHSVIEKGQTVTLRCDPISGHDNLYWYRRVMGKEIKFLLHFVKESKQDESGMPNNRFLAERTGGTYSTLKVQPAELEDSGVYFCASSQDYGQVTQYFGPGTRLLVL.

This clonotype was seen repeatedly, ten times or more. This chain joins TRBV3-1 and TRBJ1-1; D unresolved. Trimming took 1 base from V and 5 from J, leaving 8 bases between them. The CDR3 is made up of 13 amino acids. The germline gives CDR1 LGHDT, CDR2 YNNKEL (reference sequence). Here the CDR3 DNA reads TGTGCCAGCAGCCAAGTCGTTGAGACTGAAGCTTTCTTT. Its translation: CASSQVVETEAFF.

The rearrangement links TRBV12-3 or TRBV12-4 to TRBJ2-5, with D unclear. The germline V and J ends were trimmed by 4 bases and 5 bases, with 14 bases remaining between them. This CDR3 has 14 amino acids. In nucleotides, the CDR3 is TGTGCCAGCAGTTCCCAAAGACGCCCCGAGACCCAGTACTTC. Its protein product is CASSSQRRPETQYF.

The table lists this clonotype with many counts. This chain's CDR3 is CASCQGGLDTEAFF. The CDR3 nucleotides are TGTGCCAGCTGTCAAGGGGGCTTGGACACTGAAGCTTTCTTT. The chain is built from TRBV7-9 and TRBJ1-1; TRBD1 matches at 7 bases. The V gene end was trimmed by 8 bases and the J gene end by 3 bases; junction bases not matched to a gene: 9. The length of the CDR3 is 14 residues. Germline CDR1 is SEHNR and CDR2 is FQNEAQ (reference sequence).

This clonotype was detected ten times or more. The chain has TRBV19 and TRBJ2-2; 14 nucleotides match TRBD2. CDR3 length: 18 residues. V dropped 6 bases and J dropped 6; count of bases not matched to a gene: 12. The V gene's germline CDR1 is LNHDA and CDR2 SQIVND (reference sequence). This CDR3 is CASRPGLAGVGYPGELFF. The CDR3, as DNA: TGTGCCAGTAGACCGGGACTAGCGGGAGTAGGGTACCCCGGGGAGCTGTTTTTT.

Many counts were recorded for this clonotype. This chain connects TRBV7-9 to TRBJ2-7; possible D gene TRBD1, 6 bases. The CDR3 is 15 amino acids. V was trimmed by 1 base and J by 3 bases, leaving 13 bases between them. Germline CDR1 reads SEHNR; CDR2 reads FQNEAQ (reference sequence). CDR3 protein: CASSLGRGTLYEQYF. Written as DNA, the CDR3 is TGTGCCAGCAGCTTAGGCAGGGGAACCCTCTACGAGCAGTACTTC.

This clonotype was observed many times. The V gene is TRBV12-3 or TRBV12-4, the J gene TRBJ1-1, with D unclear. Trimming cost V 7 bases and J 5 bases, with 17 bases left between them. This CDR3 is 14 amino acids long. In DNA, the CDR3 is TGTGCCAGCACCCTCAGCCTTAGTGGGACTGAAGCTTTCTTT. It yields the protein CASTLSLSGTEAFF.

The genes are TRBV6-1 and TRBJ2-5, with 9 bases aligning to TRBD1. The CDR3 is 13 amino acids. Germline V CDR1 and CDR2: MNHNS, SASEGT. V gave up 5 bases and J gave up 3 bases; unmatched junction bases: 1. CDR3 amino acids: CASSRQGEETQYF. The CDR3 DNA follows: TGTGCCAGCAGTCGACAGGGGGAAGAGACCCAGTACTTC.

This clonotype came up many times. The chain couples TRBV6-1 to TRBJ2-3; D not certain. V was trimmed by 5 bases and J by 0 bases, leaving 6 bases between them. Per germline, CDR1 MNHNS and CDR2 SASEGT. The length of the CDR3 is 13 residues. In DNA form, the CDR3 reads TGTGCCAGCAGTAGCCTGAGCACAGATACGCAGTATTTT. Residues: CASSSLSTDTQYF.

The rearrangement links TRBV6-1 to TRBJ1-1; D is unclear. CDR1 is MNHNS and CDR2 is SASEGT in the germline V gene. The CDR3 length is 14 residues. With 5 bases removed from V and 4 bases from J, the gap between germline ends came to 14 bases. The CDR3 nucleotides are TGTGCCAGCAGTATTACCGGGTTTAGCACTGAAGCTTTCTTT. Translating gives CASSITGFSTEAFF.

The chain couples TRBV7-2 to TRBJ1-2; TRBD1 aligns across 8 bases. Germline CDR1 SGHTA, CDR2 FQGNSA. V lost 3 bases and J lost 8; bases outside the gene matches: 5. CDR3 length: 13 residues. DNA for the CDR3: TGTGCCAGCAGCTTTCCAGGGGGCGCGGGCTACACCTTC. This encodes CASSFPGGAGYTF.

This clonotype was seen repeatedly, ten times or more. This rearrangement joins TRBV6-1 to TRBJ2-7, with a possible D match to TRBD2 (5 bases). Per germline, CDR1 MNHNS and CDR2 SASEGT. V was pared by 6 bases and J by 0 bases, with 15 bases between. The CDR3 spans 15 residues. CDR3 in DNA: TGTGCCAGCAGCGCGGCCGGGGTTAGCTCCTACGAGCAGTACTTC. Its protein product is CASSAAGVSSYEQYF.

This clonotype was counted a few times. Here the CDR3 reads CASSLQGYNYGYTF. The CDR3 nucleotides read TGTGCCAGCAGTCTACAGGGTTATAACTATGGCTACACCTTC. J is TRBJ1-2 and V is TRBV6-2 or TRBV6-3; TRBD1 is a possible D gene (6 bases). Germline CDR1 MNHEY, CDR2 SVGEGT. Trimming stripped 5 bases from V and 1 base from J, with 11 bases between. The CDR3 is 14 amino acids.

Ten or more counts support this clonotype. The J gene is TRBJ2-7, the V gene TRBV6-2 or TRBV6-3, with TRBD1 as a possible D gene (5 bases). Germline V gives CDR1 MNHEY, CDR2 SVGEGT. The ends were cut back, 6 bases at V and 3 bases at J, with 24 bases in the middle. This CDR3 has 17 residues. This chain's CDR3 is CASSPLSETDFNYEQYF. The CDR3 region has the DNA TGTGCCAGCAGCCCACTATCTGAGACAGATTTCAACTACGAGCAGTACTTC.

This clonotype was counted ten times or more. This chain connects TRBV6-2 or TRBV6-3 to TRBJ2-7; 12 positions agree with TRBD2. Germline V CDR1 and CDR2: MNHEY, SVGEGT. V gave up 7 bases and J gave up 2 bases; unmatched junction bases: 9. The CDR3 totals 16 residues. The CDR3 protein is CASIHYGLAGTYEQYF. As DNA, the CDR3 is TGTGCCAGCATACATTACGGACTAGCGGGAACCTACGAGCAGTACTTC.

The rearrangement uses TRBV28 and TRBJ2-2; TRBD2 might be the D (6 bases). V was pared by 5 bases and J by 0 bases, with 13 bases between. This CDR3 is built from 16 residues. Germline V gene data show CDR1 as MDHEN and CDR2 as SYDVKM. The CDR3 is CASSPPRGSNTGELFF. DNA for the CDR3: TGTGCCAGCAGTCCCCCTCGGGGGTCGAACACCGGGGAGCTGTTTTTT.

V and J are TRBV29-1 and TRBJ1-3; D unclear. This CDR3 is 12 amino acids long. Germline CDR1 SQVTM, CDR2 ANQGSEA. V lost 7 bases, J lost 0 bases, and 7 bases lay in between. CDR3 coding DNA: TGCAGCGGCCGTCTCTCTGGAAACACCATATATTTT. Translation: CSGRLSGNTIYF.

The chain joins TRBV27 to TRBJ2-7; D remains unclear. Germline-derived CDR1 and CDR2 are MNHEY and SMNVEV (reference sequence). The CDR3 covers 14 residues. The V end lost 5 bases, the J end lost 0 bases, and 11 bases lay between the germline ends. CDR3 region: CASSITHSSYEQYF. In DNA, the CDR3 is TGTGCCAGCAGTATTACCCACAGCTCCTACGAGCAGTACTTC.

The chain recombines TRBV20-1 with TRBJ1-5; 11 positions agree with TRBD1. Germline assignment: CDR1 DFQATT and CDR2 SNEGSKA (reference sequence). The CDR3 totals 14 residues. Trimming at V came to 5 bases and at J to 6 bases, leaving 6 bases not matched to a gene. CDR3 sequence: CSAGQGATSQPQHF. The CDR3 coding sequence is TGCAGTGCTGGACAGGGGGCAACCTCTCAGCCCCAGCATTTT.

This clonotype was recorded at least ten times. This chain uses TRBV19 with TRBJ2-7, with D unclear. The CDR3 spans 11 residues. Trimming stripped 4 bases from V and 5 bases from J, with 6 bases between. The germline V gene encodes CDR1 LNHDA and CDR2 SQIVND (reference sequence). The CDR3, as DNA: TGTGCCAGTAGTACAGGCCACGAGCAGTACTTC. Its translation is CASSTGHEQYF.

There are many counts of this clonotype. This rearrangement joins TRBV7-8 to TRBJ1-1; the match to TRBD1 covers 8 bases. Looked up from germline, CDR1 is SGHVS and CDR2 is FQNEAQ. V shed 2 bases, J shed 1 base, and the junction held 12 bases outside the gene matches. This CDR3 has 18 amino acids. The DNA for the CDR3 is TGTGCCAGCAGCTTATGGCCGCCAGGGGGCGATTGGAACACTGAAGCTTTCTTT. It translates to CASSLWPPGGDWNTEAFF.

The V call is TRBV10-3, the J call TRBJ2-5; 8 nucleotides match TRBD2. In germline, CDR1 is ENHRY, CDR2 SYGVKD. The V and J ends lost 5 bases and 1 base, in that order; junction bases with no gene match: 3. CDR3 length equals 14 residues. This chain's CDR3 is CAISQGLAQETQYF. CDR3 coding DNA: TGTGCCATCAGTCAAGGACTAGCCCAAGAGACCCAGTACTTC.

The chain links TRBV28 to TRBJ2-7; D is perhaps TRBD1 (6 bases). The V end was cut by 2 bases, the J end by 4 bases, with 9 bases between. Germline CDR1 is MDHEN and CDR2 is SYDVKM. CDR3 length: 13 amino acids. CDR3 amino acids: CASSLPRGYEQYF. The CDR3, as DNA: TGTGCCAGCAGTTTACCCAGGGGATACGAGCAGTACTTC.

This clonotype was recorded many times. J is TRBJ1-1 and V is TRBV18; tentative D call: TRBD1 (6 bases). Deletions cut 2 bases from V and 5 bases from J, with 9 bases between. CDR1 and CDR2 from the germline V gene are KGHSH and LQKENI. CDR3 length: 13 amino acids. The CDR3 DNA reads TGTGCCAGCTCACCAAGGACAGAGACTGAAGCTTTCTTT. It specifies CASSPRTETEAFF.

This clonotype has at least ten counts. The V call is TRBV27, the J call TRBJ2-7; 7 positions match TRBD2. After removal of 5 bases from V and 1 base from J, the junction contained 14 bases not matched to a gene. Looked up from germline, CDR1 is MNHEY and CDR2 is SMNVEV (reference sequence). The CDR3 contains 17 residues. The CDR3 region has the DNA TGTGCCAGCAGTCCACAACCCCCCGTGGGGGGGTCCTACGAGCAGTACTTC. Protein: CASSPQPPVGGSYEQYF.

This clonotype was seen at least ten times. This sequence joins TRBV7-8 and TRBJ2-7, with 12 nucleotides matching TRBD2. The CDR3 consists of 16 residues. V gave up 5 bases and J gave up 2 bases; unmatched junction bases: 7. Germline values: CDR1 SGHVS, CDR2 FQNEAQ. The DNA for the CDR3 is TGTGCCAGCAGCAATGGACTAGCGGGGAGTACCTACGAGCAGTACTTC. It encodes CASSNGLAGSTYEQYF.